These 24 T cell receptor beta chains were sequenced from one sample in a study of blood T cell repertoires in COVID-19. Sequencing used immunoSEQ multiplex PCR; TCRdb keeps in-frame clones, though not all of them. The table records just under 150,000 clones, approximately 88% of them present only once. Input material: peripheral blood. The receptors derive from a woman aged 45-65 years with acute or convalescent COVID-19.

V usage is TRBV12-5 and J usage is TRBJ1-5, with TRBD1 matching 9 bases. The CDR3 runs to 15 residues. Germline lookup yields CDR1 LGHNT and CDR2 FRNRAP. The V gene end was trimmed by 7 bases and the J gene end by 5 bases; junction bases not matched to a gene: 9. Here the CDR3 reads CASAPSGTGYQPQHF. The CDR3 DNA reads as TGTGCTAGTGCCCCCTCCGGGACAGGGTATCAGCCCCAGCATTTT.

The chain employs TRBV6-1 and TRBJ2-7, with 13 bases that match TRBD2. This CDR3 comprises 17 residues. J was trimmed by 7 bases and V by 4 bases; bases with no gene match: 13. Germline CDR1 and CDR2: MNHNS and SASEGT. The CDR3 coding sequence is TGTGCCAGCAGTGTCTCGACTAGCGGGGGGCCCCTGAGAGAGCAGTACTTC. Translated: CASSVSTSGGPLREQYF.

The chain is built from TRBV6-6 and TRBJ1-2; D is unclear. This CDR3 region has 11 residues. CDR1 and CDR2 (germline): MNHNY, SVGAGI (reference sequence). Trimming pared 4 bases from V and 12 bases from J, leaving 12 bases between. The CDR3 loop is CASSLGKRDTF. CDR3 nucleotide sequence: TGTGCCAGCAGTTTGGGGAAGCGGGACACCTTC.

This clone was detected only once. V usage is TRBV4-1 and J usage is TRBJ2-1; weak D call: TRBD2 (6 bases). Trimming removed 1 base at V and 4 bases at J, with 17 bases between. Per the germline V gene, CDR1 is MGHRA and CDR2 is YSYEKL. The CDR3 extends over 17 amino acids. The CDR3 is CASSQGASEGFYNEQFF. The DNA for the CDR3 is TGCGCCAGCAGCCAAGGGGCCTCGGAGGGTTTTTACAATGAGCAGTTCTTC.

The CDR3 protein is CASSYEEGGSGQYF. CDR3 coding DNA: TGTGCCAGCAGTTACGAGGAGGGGGGGTCCGGGCAGTACTTC. V and J are TRBV6-6 and TRBJ2-7; tentatively, D is TRBD2 (7 bases). Germline assignment: CDR1 MNHNY and CDR2 SVGAGI (reference sequence). There are 14 residues in the CDR3. Trimming cost V 2 bases and J 9 bases, with 17 bases left between them.

The V gene is TRBV11-1, the J gene TRBJ2-3; a weak D match, TRBD1 (6 bases). Trimming stripped 6 bases from V and 3 bases from J, with 13 bases between. The CDR3 sequence is 14 residues long. CDR1 SGHAT and CDR2 FQDESV come from the germline V gene (reference sequence). The CDR3 DNA reads TGTGCCAGCAGTTCCGTGACAGGTACAGATACGCAGTATTTT. Translated, it gives CASSSVTGTDTQYF.

The chain is built from TRBV30 and TRBJ2-6; D may be TRBD2 (6 bases). CDR1 is GTSNPN, CDR2 SVGIG, per germline (reference sequence). This CDR3 is 19 amino acids long. Trimming cost V 2 bases and J 0 bases, with 20 bases left between them. In DNA form, the CDR3 reads TGTGCCTGGAGTTTCATGGTGGAGGGGTCCCACTCTGGGGCCAACGTCCTGACTTTC. Its protein product is CAWSFMVEGSHSGANVLTF.

The chain carries TRBV19 and TRBJ1-2; D perhaps matches TRBD1 (6 bases). The length of the CDR3 is 15 residues. The V end lost 0 bases, the J end lost 8 bases, and 16 bases lay between the germline ends. Germline-derived CDR1 and CDR2 are LNHDA and SQIVND (reference sequence). The chain's CDR3 is CASSIESRGSRGYTF. The CDR3 DNA follows: TGTGCCAGTAGTATAGAGAGTAGGGGGTCGCGAGGCTACACCTTC.

The chain joins TRBV19 to TRBJ1-4; TRBD1 aligns across 8 bases. Losses at the gene ends were 4 bases for V and 7 bases for J; bases not matched to a gene: 11. The CDR3 is 16 amino acids. CDR1 and CDR2 (germline): LNHDA, SQIVND (reference sequence). CDR3 amino acids: CASSKRQGNIAEKLFF. The CDR3 DNA sequence: TGTGCCAGTAGTAAACGACAGGGGAATATTGCTGAAAAACTGTTTTTT. The full variable domain, in which reference TRBV19 and TRBJ1-4 provide the parts outside the CDR3, is DGGITQSPKYLFRKEGQNVTLSCEQNLNHDAMYWYRQDPGQGLRLIYYSQIVNDFQKGDIAEGYSVSREKKESFPLTVTSAQKNPTAFYLCASSKRQGNIAEKLFFGSGTQLSVL.

This clone was counted once. The chain has TRBV15 and TRBJ1-3; no definite D call. This CDR3 comprises 15 residues. CDR1 is LNHNV and CDR2 is YYDKDF in the germline V gene (reference sequence). V gave up 5 bases and J gave up 0 bases, with 11 bases separating them. CDR3 bases: TGTGCCACCAGCTTAAGTCGAGTCTCTGGAAACACCATATATTTT. Its protein product is CATSLSRVSGNTIYF.

The chain links TRBV7-8 to TRBJ1-4; 7 positions agree with TRBD1. The V and J ends lost 2 bases and 8 bases, in that order; junction bases with no gene match: 8. CDR3 length: 15 residues. Germline V gives CDR1 SGHVS, CDR2 FQNEAQ. In nucleotides, the CDR3 is TGTGCCAGCAGCTTACAAGGGACAGTCGGCGAAAAACTGTTTTTT. This translates into CASSLQGTVGEKLFF.

The chain recombines TRBV7-3 with TRBJ1-2, with 7 bases fitting TRBD1. The germline CDR1 and CDR2 sequences are SGHTA and FQGTGA. This CDR3 has 14 residues. With V trimmed by 5 bases and J by 4 bases, 7 bases remained unmatched. CDR3: CASSEQGRGYGYTF. The CDR3 DNA is TGTGCCAGCAGCGAACAGGGGCGCGGCTATGGCTACACCTTC.

This clone was seen just once. This chain links TRBV6-4 with TRBJ2-5; no firm D call. This CDR3 has 14 residues. Germline V lookup: CDR1 MRHNA, CDR2 SNTAGT. Trimming removed 3 bases at V and 1 base at J, with 9 bases between. CDR3 sequence: CASSDNLSQETQYF. The CDR3 nucleotides are TGTGCCAGCAGTGATAATCTATCCCAAGAGACCCAGTACTTC.

The rearrangement links TRBV24-1 to TRBJ1-1; D uncertain. The CDR3 totals 15 residues. With 2 bases removed from V and 0 bases from J, the gap between germline ends came to 9 bases. The V gene's germline CDR1 is KGHDR and CDR2 SFDVKD. This CDR3 reads CATSDSAGLNTEAFF. The CDR3 region has the DNA TGTGCCACCAGTGATTCCGCAGGCTTGAACACTGAAGCTTTCTTT.

The chain couples TRBV7-3 to TRBJ2-3; 13 positions match TRBD2. V shed 5 bases, J shed 1 base, and the junction held 9 bases outside the gene matches. This CDR3 has 18 residues. Germline V gene data show CDR1 as SGHTA and CDR2 as FQGTGA. The CDR3 spells CASSRGSGTSGGTDTQYF. As DNA, the CDR3 is TGTGCCAGCAGCCGCGGATCCGGGACTAGCGGGGGCACAGATACGCAGTATTTT.

This chain connects TRBV2 to TRBJ1-1, with a possible D match to TRBD1 (5 bases). V lost 6 bases, J lost 5 bases, and 13 bases lay in between. Looked up from germline, CDR1 is SNHLY and CDR2 is FYNNEI. This CDR3 has 13 residues. The CDR3, as DNA: TGTGCCAGCAGCTCCGACAGTAGGACTGAAGCTTTCTTT. It encodes CASSSDSRTEAFF.

Note on this clone: The junction does not match germline at one end; this may be a read error. The CDR3 DNA follows: TGTGCCACTAGTGATTTAGCTAGAATAGGCGGGGAGCTGTTTTTT. It codes for CATSDLARIGGELFF. The rearrangement joins TRBV24-1 to TRBJ2-2, with unresolved D. CDR1 is KGHDR and CDR2 is SFDVKD in the germline V gene. The CDR3 totals 15 residues.

The rearrangement links TRBV11-2 to TRBJ2-6; D perhaps matches TRBD1 (5 bases). The germline V and J ends were trimmed by 4 bases and 1 base, with 5 bases remaining between them. The length of the CDR3 is 14 residues. The V gene's germline CDR1 is SGHAT and CDR2 FQNNGV. This CDR3 is CASSYRSGANVLTF. As DNA, the CDR3 is TGTGCCAGCAGCTACAGGTCTGGGGCCAACGTCCTGACTTTC.

The chain recombines TRBV24-1 with TRBJ2-7; a weak D match, TRBD1 (6 bases). From germline, CDR1 is KGHDR and CDR2 SFDVKD. This CDR3 is 15 amino acids long. V was trimmed by 3 bases and J by 6 bases, leaving 17 bases between them. The CDR3 DNA sequence: TGTGCCACCAGTGATGGTCCAGGGGTGATCGGCGAGCAGTACTTC. It specifies CATSDGPGVIGEQYF.

V is TRBV30 and J is TRBJ1-2; 9 bases match TRBD1. Germline CDR1 is GTSNPN and CDR2 is SVGIG (reference sequence). The CDR3 extends over 15 amino acids. V shed 0 bases, J shed 5 bases, and the junction held 7 bases outside the gene matches. The CDR3 coding sequence is TGTGCCTGGAGTGTTTATAGGGACAGGGCGTATGGCTACACCTTC. Translation gives CAWSVYRDRAYGYTF. Together with reference TRBV30 and TRBJ1-2, the CDR3 gives the full variable domain: SQTIHQWPATLVQPVGSPLSLECTVEGTSNPNLYWYRQAAGRGLQLLFYSVGIGQISSEVPQNLSASRPQDRQFILSSKKLLLSDSGFYLCAWSVYRDRAYGYTFGSGTRLTVV.

The J gene is TRBJ2-3, the V gene TRBV6-4, with TRBD2 matching over 8 bases. With V trimmed by 2 bases and J by 2 bases, 18 bases remained unmatched. Germline V gives CDR1 MRHNA, CDR2 SNTAGT. This CDR3 region has 20 residues. The CDR3 region has the DNA TGTGCCAGCAGTGACGAATGGGGGGTTCAGGGACTAGGCACCACAGATACGCAGTATTTT. Residues: CASSDEWGVQGLGTTDTQYF.

J is TRBJ1-2 and V is TRBV10-2, with 8 bases matching TRBD1. Germline values: CDR1 WSHSY, CDR2 SAAADI. J lost 1 base, V lost 11 bases, and 9 bases had no gene match. This CDR3 contains 14 residues. The CDR3 is CARRYRGVNYGYTF. The CDR3 DNA reads as TGCGCCCGACGATACAGGGGGGTTAACTATGGCTACACCTTC.

The chain combines TRBV3-1 (or the pseudogene TRBV3-2) with TRBJ1-2, with 9 bases fitting TRBD1. Germline V gene sequence: CDR1 LGHDT, CDR2 YNNKEL (reference sequence). The trim removed 1 base at V and 2 bases at J, leaving 5 bases unmatched. The CDR3 has 16 amino acids. The CDR3 reads CASSQVTGQGNYGYTF. The CDR3 bases are TGTGCCAGCAGCCAAGTGACGGGACAGGGCAACTATGGCTACACCTTC.

This chain uses TRBV12-3 or TRBV12-4 with TRBJ1-1; D is unresolved. The CDR3 length is 13 residues. The V end was cut by 3 bases, the J end by 0 bases, with 5 bases between. CDR3 sequence: CASSFAVNTEAFF. The CDR3 nucleotides are TGTGCCAGCAGTTTTGCGGTGAACACTGAAGCTTTCTTT.